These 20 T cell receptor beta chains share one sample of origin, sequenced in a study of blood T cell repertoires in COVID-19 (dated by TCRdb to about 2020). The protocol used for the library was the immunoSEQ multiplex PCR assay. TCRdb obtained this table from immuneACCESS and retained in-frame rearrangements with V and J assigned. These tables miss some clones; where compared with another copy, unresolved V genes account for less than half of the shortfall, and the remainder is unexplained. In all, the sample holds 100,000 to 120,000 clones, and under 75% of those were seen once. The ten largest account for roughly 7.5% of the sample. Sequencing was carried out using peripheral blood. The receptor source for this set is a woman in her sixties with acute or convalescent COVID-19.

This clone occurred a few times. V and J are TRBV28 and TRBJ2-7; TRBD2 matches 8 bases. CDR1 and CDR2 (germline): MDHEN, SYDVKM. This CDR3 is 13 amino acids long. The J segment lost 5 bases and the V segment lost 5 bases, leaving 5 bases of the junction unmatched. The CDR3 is CASSPAGGNEQYF. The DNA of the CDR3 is TGTGCCAGCAGTCCCGCGGGGGGTAACGAGCAGTACTTC.

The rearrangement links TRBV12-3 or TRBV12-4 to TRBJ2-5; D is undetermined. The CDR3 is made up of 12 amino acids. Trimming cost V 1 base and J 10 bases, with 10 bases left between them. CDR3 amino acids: CASSLVFGDQYF. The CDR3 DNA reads TGTGCCAGCAGTTTAGTATTCGGAGACCAGTACTTC.

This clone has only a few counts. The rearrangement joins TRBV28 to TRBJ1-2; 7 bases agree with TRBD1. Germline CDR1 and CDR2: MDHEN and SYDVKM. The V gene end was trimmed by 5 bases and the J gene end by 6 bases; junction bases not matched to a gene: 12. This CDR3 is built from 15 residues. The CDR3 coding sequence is TGTGCCAGCAGTACTGCCCGGGACAGATACCATGGCTACACCTTC. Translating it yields CASSTARDRYHGYTF.

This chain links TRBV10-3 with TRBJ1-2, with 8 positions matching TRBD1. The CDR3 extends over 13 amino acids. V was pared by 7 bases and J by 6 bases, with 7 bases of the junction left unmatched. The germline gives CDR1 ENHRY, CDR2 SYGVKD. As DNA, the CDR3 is TGTGCCATCAACTCTGGACAGGGTCATGGCTACACCTTC. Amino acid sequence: CAINSGQGHGYTF.

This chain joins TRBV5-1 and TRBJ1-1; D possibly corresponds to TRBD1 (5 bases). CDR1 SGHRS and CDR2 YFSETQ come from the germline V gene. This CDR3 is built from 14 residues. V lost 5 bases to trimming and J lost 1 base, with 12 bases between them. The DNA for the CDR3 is TGCGCCAGCAGTCCGCAGGGAACGAACACTGAAGCTTTCTTT. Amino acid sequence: CASSPQGTNTEAFF. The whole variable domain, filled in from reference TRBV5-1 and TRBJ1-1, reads KAGVTQTPRYLIKTRGQQVTLSCSPISGHRSVSWYQQTPGQGLQFLFEYFSETQRNKGNFPGRFSGRQFSNSRSEMNVSTLELGDSALYLCASSPQGTNTEAFFGQGTRLTVV.

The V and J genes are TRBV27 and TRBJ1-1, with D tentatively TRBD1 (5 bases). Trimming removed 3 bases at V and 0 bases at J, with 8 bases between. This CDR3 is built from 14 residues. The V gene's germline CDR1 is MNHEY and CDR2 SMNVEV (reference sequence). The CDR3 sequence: CASSFRGVNTEAFF. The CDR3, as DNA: TGTGCCAGCAGTTTCCGGGGGGTGAACACTGAAGCTTTCTTT.

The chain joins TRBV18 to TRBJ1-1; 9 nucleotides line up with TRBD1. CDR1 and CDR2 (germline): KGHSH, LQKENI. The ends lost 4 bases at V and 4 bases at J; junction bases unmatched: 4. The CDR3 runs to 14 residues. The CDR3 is CASSRETGGTEAFF. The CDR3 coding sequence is TGTGCCAGCTCACGAGAGACAGGGGGCACTGAAGCTTTCTTT.

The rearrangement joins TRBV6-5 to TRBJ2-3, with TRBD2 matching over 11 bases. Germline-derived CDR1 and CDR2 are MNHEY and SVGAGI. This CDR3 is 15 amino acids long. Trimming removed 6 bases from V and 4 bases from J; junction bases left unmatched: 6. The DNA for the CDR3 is TGTGCCAGCAGCCGCACTAGCGGGGGACCAGATACGCAGTATTTT. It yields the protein CASSRTSGGPDTQYF.

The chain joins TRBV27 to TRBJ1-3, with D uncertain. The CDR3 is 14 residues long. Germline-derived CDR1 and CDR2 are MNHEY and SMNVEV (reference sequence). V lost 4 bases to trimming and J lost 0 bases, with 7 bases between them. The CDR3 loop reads CASSSSNSGNTIYF. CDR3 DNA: TGTGCCAGCAGTTCCTCTAACTCTGGAAACACCATATATTTT.

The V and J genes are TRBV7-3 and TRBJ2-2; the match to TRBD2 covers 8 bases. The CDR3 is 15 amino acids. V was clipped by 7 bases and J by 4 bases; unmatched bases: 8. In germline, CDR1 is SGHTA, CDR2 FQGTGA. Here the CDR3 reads CASTPGTSPTGELFF. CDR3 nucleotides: TGTGCCAGCACCCCCGGGACTAGTCCCACCGGGGAGCTGTTTTTT.

CDR3 nucleotide sequence: TGTGCCAGCAGCCCGGACAGGGTGGGCTATGGCTACACCTTC. Translated: CASSPDRVGYGYTF. The rearrangement links TRBV4-2 to TRBJ1-2, with 8 bases lining up with TRBD1. The V gene's germline CDR1 is LGHNA and CDR2 YNFKEQ. V lost 4 bases, J lost 4 bases, and 5 bases stayed unmatched. CDR3 length: 14 amino acids.

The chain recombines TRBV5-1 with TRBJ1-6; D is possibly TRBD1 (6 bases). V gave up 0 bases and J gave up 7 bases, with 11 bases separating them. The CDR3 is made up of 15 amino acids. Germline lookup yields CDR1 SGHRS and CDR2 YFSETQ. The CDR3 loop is CASSLDGDTNSPLHF. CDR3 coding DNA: TGCGCCAGCAGCTTGGATGGGGACACCAATTCACCCCTCCACTTT.

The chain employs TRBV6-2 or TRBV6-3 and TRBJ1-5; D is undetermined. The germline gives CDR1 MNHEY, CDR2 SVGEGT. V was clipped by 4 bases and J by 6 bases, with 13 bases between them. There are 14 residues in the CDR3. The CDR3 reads CASSSLAWGQPQHF. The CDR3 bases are TGTGCCAGCAGTTCACTAGCTTGGGGTCAGCCCCAGCATTTT.

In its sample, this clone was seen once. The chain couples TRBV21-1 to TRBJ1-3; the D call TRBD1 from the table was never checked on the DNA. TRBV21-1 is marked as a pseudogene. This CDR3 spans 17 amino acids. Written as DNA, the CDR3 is TGTGCCAGCAGCCTTATTTCCACAGGCAACTCTGGAAACACCATATATTTT. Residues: CASSLISTGNSGNTIYF.

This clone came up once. CDR3: CASSLWGGSGELFF. DNA of the CDR3: TGTGCCAGCAGCTTGTGGGGAGGTAGCGGGGAGCTGTTTTTT. The chain joins TRBV5-8 to TRBJ2-2, with TRBD2 as a possible D gene (6 bases). The germline V gene encodes CDR1 SGHTS and CDR2 YDEGEE. The CDR3 length is 14 residues. V was cut by 1 base and J by 7 bases, with 11 bases left in between.

CDR3 residues: CASRTTANTGELFF. DNA of the CDR3: TGTGCCAGTAGAACCACAGCGAACACCGGGGAGCTGTTTTTT. V gene TRBV19 combines with J gene TRBJ2-2; D gene unclear. Trimming removed 6 bases at V and 0 bases at J, with 8 bases between. CDR1 is LNHDA and CDR2 is SQIVND in the germline V gene (reference sequence). This CDR3 comprises 14 residues.

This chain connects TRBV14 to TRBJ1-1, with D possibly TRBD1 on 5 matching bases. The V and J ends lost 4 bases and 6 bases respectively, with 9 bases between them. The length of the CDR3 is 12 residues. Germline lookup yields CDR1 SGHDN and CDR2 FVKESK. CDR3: CASSPGGAEAFF. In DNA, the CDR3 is TGTGCCAGCAGCCCGGGGGGGGCTGAAGCTTTCTTT.

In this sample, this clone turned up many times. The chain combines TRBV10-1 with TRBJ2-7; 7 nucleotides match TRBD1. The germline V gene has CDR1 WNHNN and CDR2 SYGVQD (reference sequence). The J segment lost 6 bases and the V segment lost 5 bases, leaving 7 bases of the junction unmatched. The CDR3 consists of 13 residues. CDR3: CASSKDRSGEQYF. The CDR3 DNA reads TGCGCCAGCAGTAAGGACAGGAGTGGCGAGCAGTACTTC.

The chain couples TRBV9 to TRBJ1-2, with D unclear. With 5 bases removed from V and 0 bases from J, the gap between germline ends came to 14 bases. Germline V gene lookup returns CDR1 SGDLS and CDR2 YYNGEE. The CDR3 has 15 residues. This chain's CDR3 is CASSTDGGANYGYTF. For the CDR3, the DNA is TGTGCCAGCAGTACTGACGGAGGAGCTAACTATGGCTACACCTTC.

The CDR3 DNA follows: TGTGCCAGCAGAGGGACAGCCTTAGGCTACACCTTC. It translates to CASRGTALGYTF. The J gene is TRBJ1-2, the V gene TRBV6-5; 7 positions match TRBD1. Germline V gene sequence: CDR1 MNHEY, CDR2 SVGAGI. CDR3 length: 12 amino acids. V was clipped by 6 bases and J by 8 bases; unmatched bases: 6.